The count of the clone carrying this T cell receptor beta chain is one. Antigen unknown. The data belong to a study of shared clonotypes between healthy human individuals. Study conclusions and caveats: In general, naive subsets displayed greater estimated richness than memory subsets did.

The assay was run at deep level. The table came from immunoSEQ multiplex PCR; TCRdb's copy has only in-frame clones and leaves some out. Of roughly 2.5 million clones in the sample, around nine tenths were seen once. CDR3 length: 14 amino acids. CDR1 is SGHTA, CDR2 FQGNSA, per germline. The J segment lost 3 bases and the V segment lost 5 bases, leaving 4 bases of the junction unmatched. This clonotype was obtained from a man between 18 and 29 years old in good health. Material for sequencing was naive CD4+ T cells sorted from blood. Stated subset: CD45RA+ positively selected. The chain employs TRBV7-2 and TRBJ1-3; 7 bases align to TRBD1. Written as DNA, the CDR3 is TGTGCCAGCAGCCCCGACAGGGTTGGAAACACCATATATTTT. Its translation is CASSPDRVGNTIYF.